Listed below are T cell receptor beta chains from one sample, sequenced in a study of T-cell reconstitution after alpha-beta-depleted transplantation in children. In TCRdb, the PCR reads were re-called with MiXCR into one record per CDR3 protein. This sample has 700,000 or so distinct CDR3 sequences, with around 13% found just once. The starting material was PBMCs, obtained before TCRalphabeta/CD19-depleted stem cell transplant. All receptors come from a girl aged 2-10 years with congenital amegakaryocytic thrombocytopenia, due to receive a stem cell transplant. Each CDR3 is given with its conserved first and last residue. The order of the fields is CDR3 length, V gene, CDR3 protein.

CDR3 length: 14
V gene: TRBV12-3/TRBV12-4
CDR3 protein: CASSRISSYNEQFF

CDR3 length: 13
V gene: TRBV27
CDR3 protein: CASSALGNQPQHF

CDR3 length: 12
V gene: TRBV11-3
CDR3 protein: CASSSTNTEAFF

CDR3 length: 16
V gene: TRBV5-1
CDR3 protein: CASSWGLPTGSYEQYF

CDR3 length: 13
V gene: TRBV7-2
CDR3 protein: CVSRRDRGETQYF

CDR3 length: 14
V gene: TRBV11-3
CDR3 protein: CASSLSAEYNEQFF

CDR3 length: 16
V gene: TRBV20-1
CDR3 protein: CSARLLRDSNGNIQYF

CDR3 length: 14
V gene: TRBV11-2
CDR3 protein: CASSPRSYHNEQFF

CDR3 length: 13
V gene: TRBV9
CDR3 protein: CASSAGLTYEQYF

CDR3 length: 15
V gene: TRBV10-3
CDR3 protein: CAIGLREGSYNEQFF

CDR3 length: 12
V gene: TRBV7-6
CDR3 protein: CASSRYGGELFF

CDR3 length: 18
V gene: TRBV3-1
CDR3 protein: CASSQVSLTSGRANEQFF

CDR3 length: 15
V gene: TRBV20-1
CDR3 protein: CSARFVGRITDTQYF

CDR3 length: 17
V gene: TRBV7-9
CDR3 protein: CASSFSALAGSYNEQFF

CDR3 length: 12
V gene: TRBV2
CDR3 protein: CASSDLTYEQYF

CDR3 length: 13
V gene: TRBV9
CDR3 protein: CASSDQNTGELFF

CDR3 length: 18
V gene: TRBV7-2
CDR3 protein: CASSASGRFPYLNYEQYF

CDR3 length: 15
V gene: TRBV5-1
CDR3 protein: CASSFFQGGNTEAFF

CDR3 length: 15
V gene: TRBV5-5
CDR3 protein: CASSLVLNGAGELFF

CDR3 length: 15
V gene: TRBV5-1
CDR3 protein: CASSGRRTGDGELFF

CDR3 length: 15
V gene: TRBV12-3/TRBV12-4
CDR3 protein: CASSSQDVAREKLFF

CDR3 length: 15
V gene: TRBV7-2
CDR3 protein: CASSLRREGAYEQYF

CDR3 length: 14
V gene: TRBV5-5
CDR3 protein: CASSRDLSTDTQYF

CDR3 length: 13
V gene: TRBV28
CDR3 protein: CASSRTGTDTQYF

CDR3 length: 20
V gene: TRBV6-4
CDR3 protein: CASRLGPLEDWGVRNTEAFF

CDR3 length: 12
V gene: TRBV5-1
CDR3 protein: CAHLLGIYEQYF

CDR3 length: 18
V gene: TRBV29-1
CDR3 protein: CSVEDRGLAGDSFNEQFF

CDR3 length: 17
V gene: TRBV29-1
CDR3 protein: CSVTGTSGFSGANVLTF

CDR3 length: 16
V gene: TRBV5-1
CDR3 protein: CASSLSGRVNTGELFF

CDR3 length: 12
V gene: TRBV12-3/TRBV12-4
CDR3 protein: CASSPTVVAQFF

CDR3 length: 19
V gene: TRBV25-1
CDR3 protein: CASSETTILGRGTDNEQFF

CDR3 length: 12
V gene: TRBV6-5
CDR3 protein: CASSSRDWEAFF

CDR3 length: 14
V gene: TRBV20-1
CDR3 protein: CSARRDTSYNEQFF

CDR3 length: 14
V gene: TRBV20-1
CDR3 protein: CSASRTSGPDTQYF

CDR3 length: 15
V gene: TRBV29-1
CDR3 protein: CSVGTGYDSYNEQFF

CDR3 length: 17
V gene: TRBV3-1
CDR3 protein: CASSSLLAGGPSYEQYF

CDR3 length: 11
V gene: TRBV2
CDR3 protein: CASSEGSPLHF

CDR3 length: 17
V gene: TRBV4-2
CDR3 protein: CASSQVGSLSGANVLTF

CDR3 length: 16
V gene: TRBV20-1
CDR3 protein: CSARDGASGSYNEQFF

CDR3 length: 13
V gene: TRBV20-1
CDR3 protein: CSAEVNWNTEAFF

CDR3 length: 13
V gene: TRBV5-1
CDR3 protein: CATSLRENTEAFF

CDR3 length: 13
V gene: TRBV28
CDR3 protein: CASRQGLAYEQYF

CDR3 length: 17
V gene: TRBV10-3
CDR3 protein: CATSGRGQGLFGSPLHF

CDR3 length: 19
V gene: TRBV10-3
CDR3 protein: CAISEPSPRLTQAAYEQYF

CDR3 length: 15
V gene: TRBV11-2
CDR3 protein: CASSPQRLGTYEQFF

CDR3 length: 13
V gene: TRBV29-1
CDR3 protein: CSVLESSWETQYF

CDR3 length: 16
V gene: TRBV6-1
CDR3 protein: CASSEDLGQGAGGYTF

CDR3 length: 16
V gene: TRBV5-5
CDR3 protein: CASSFRDRASAGELFF

CDR3 length: 15
V gene: TRBV11-2
CDR3 protein: CASSLEPHSGNTIYF

CDR3 length: 14
V gene: TRBV12-3/TRBV12-4
CDR3 protein: CASRKTSHGYEQYF

CDR3 length: 15
V gene: TRBV30
CDR3 protein: CAWSSTGAGLTEAFF

CDR3 length: 11
V gene: TRBV28
CDR3 protein: CATDRYNEQFF

CDR3 length: 12
V gene: TRBV11-2
CDR3 protein: CASSLGTNTQYF

CDR3 length: 16
V gene: TRBV29-1
CDR3 protein: CSASEQGVSGANVLTF

CDR3 length: 15
V gene: TRBV25-1
CDR3 protein: CASSGVGRGNTEAFF

CDR3 length: 15
V gene: TRBV5-1
CDR3 protein: CASSLEAGGRYEQYF

CDR3 length: 15
V gene: TRBV3-1
CDR3 protein: CASSQVGHANNEQFF